Each of the 3 T cell receptor beta chains below was sequenced from the same sample in a study of a mutant IDH1 vaccine in newly diagnosed glioma (TCRdb year 2021). Their cognate antigens are unknown. Library preparation was by the immunoSEQ multiplex PCR assay. TCRdb re-hosts the immuneACCESS table, in-frame sequences only. Its copies lack some clones; in the studies checked, an unresolved V gene accounts for under half of them, and the cause for the rest is not known. The sample contains around 30,000 clones, 90% of them found a single time. The top ten hold 20% of the sample. According to the study, the label for this sample's time point signals: week 11, during vaccination. Each vaccine dose was 300 ug of a 20-mer mutant IDH1 peptide in Montanide, given subcutaneously with topical imiquimod. Sequenced material: PBMCs, taken from a glioma patient whose treatment included an IDH1 peptide vaccine. These receptors were collected from a young man with glioma.

In this sample, this clone turned up once. This sequence joins TRBV2 and TRBJ1-2; possibly TRBD1 for D (5 bases). Germline V gene sequence: CDR1 SNHLY, CDR2 FYNNEI. The CDR3 extends over 16 amino acids. Between the trimmed V and J ends, which lost 6 bases and 0 bases, there was a span of 17 bases. The CDR3: CASSTTGGIANYGYTF. The CDR3 region has the DNA TGTGCCAGCAGCACGACTGGGGGGATAGCTAACTATGGCTACACCTTC.

The V and J genes are TRBV5-6 and TRBJ1-2, with TRBD1 as a possible D gene (5 bases). Germline V CDR1 and CDR2: SGHDT, YYEEEE. V lost 4 bases and J lost 7, with 14 bases in between. The CDR3 totals 13 residues. CDR3 region: CASSLAGHGGYTF. The CDR3 region has the DNA TGTGCCAGCAGCCTCGCGGGGCATGGTGGCTACACCTTC.

The chain uses TRBV2 and TRBJ1-5; 7 positions agree with TRBD1. The CDR3 runs to 14 residues. With V trimmed by 5 bases and J by 3 bases, 4 bases remained unmatched. Germline CDR1 SNHLY, CDR2 FYNNEI. CDR3 in DNA: TGTGCCAGCAGTCGACAGGGAATCAATCAGCCCCAGCATTTT. Translating gives CASSRQGINQPQHF.